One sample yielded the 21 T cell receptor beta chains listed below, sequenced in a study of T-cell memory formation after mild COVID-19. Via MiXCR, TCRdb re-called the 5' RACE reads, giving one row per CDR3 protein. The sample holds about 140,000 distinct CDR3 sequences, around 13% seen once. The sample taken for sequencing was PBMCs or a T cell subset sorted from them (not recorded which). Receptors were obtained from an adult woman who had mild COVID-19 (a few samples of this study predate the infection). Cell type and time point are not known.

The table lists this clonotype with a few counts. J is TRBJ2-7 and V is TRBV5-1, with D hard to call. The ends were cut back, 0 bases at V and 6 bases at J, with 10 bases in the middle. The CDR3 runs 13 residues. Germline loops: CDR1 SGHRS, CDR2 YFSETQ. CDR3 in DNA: TGCGCCAGCAGCTTGGACGTTTTCTTCGAGCAGTACTTC. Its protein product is CASSLDVFFEQYF.

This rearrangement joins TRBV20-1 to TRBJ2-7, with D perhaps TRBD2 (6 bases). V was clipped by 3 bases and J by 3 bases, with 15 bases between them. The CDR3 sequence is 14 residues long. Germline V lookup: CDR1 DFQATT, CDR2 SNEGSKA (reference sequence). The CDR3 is CSARRDSLYYEQYF. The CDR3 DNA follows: TGCAGTGCTAGGAGGGACTCACTATACTACGAGCAGTACTTC.

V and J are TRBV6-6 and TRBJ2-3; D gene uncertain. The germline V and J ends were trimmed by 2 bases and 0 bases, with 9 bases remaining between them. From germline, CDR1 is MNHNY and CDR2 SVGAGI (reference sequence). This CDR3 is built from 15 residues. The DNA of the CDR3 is TGTGCCAGCAGTTACAGTCCGTCTAGCACAGATACGCAGTATTTT. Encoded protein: CASSYSPSSTDTQYF.

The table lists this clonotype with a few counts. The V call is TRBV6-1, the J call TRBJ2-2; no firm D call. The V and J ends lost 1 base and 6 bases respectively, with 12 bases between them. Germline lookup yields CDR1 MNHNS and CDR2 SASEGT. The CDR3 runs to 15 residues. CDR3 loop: CASSEVTIVPGELFF. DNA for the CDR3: TGTGCCAGCAGTGAAGTCACAATTGTTCCCGGGGAGCTGTTTTTT.

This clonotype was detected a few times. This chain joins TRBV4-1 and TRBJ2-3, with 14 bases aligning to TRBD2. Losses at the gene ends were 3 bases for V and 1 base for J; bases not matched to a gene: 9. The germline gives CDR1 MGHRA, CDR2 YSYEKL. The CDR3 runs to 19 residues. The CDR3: CASSQTGRGLAGGTDTQYF. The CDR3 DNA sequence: TGCGCCAGCAGCCAGACCGGCCGGGGACTAGCGGGAGGCACAGATACGCAGTATTTT.

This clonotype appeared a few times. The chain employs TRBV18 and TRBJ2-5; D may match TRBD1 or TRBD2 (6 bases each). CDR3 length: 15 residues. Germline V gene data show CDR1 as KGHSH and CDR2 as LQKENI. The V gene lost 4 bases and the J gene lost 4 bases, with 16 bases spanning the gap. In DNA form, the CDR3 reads TGTGCCAGCTCACTCAGGAGAGGAGGGGGAGAGACCCAGTACTTC. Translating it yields CASSLRRGGGETQYF.

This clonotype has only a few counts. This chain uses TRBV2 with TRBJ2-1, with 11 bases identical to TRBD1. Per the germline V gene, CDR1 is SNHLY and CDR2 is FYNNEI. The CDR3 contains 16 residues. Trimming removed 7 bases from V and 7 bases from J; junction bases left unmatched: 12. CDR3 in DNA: TGTGCCAGCACCGCGGAGGGGACAGGGGGTGGAAATGAGCAGTTCTTC. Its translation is CASTAEGTGGGNEQFF.

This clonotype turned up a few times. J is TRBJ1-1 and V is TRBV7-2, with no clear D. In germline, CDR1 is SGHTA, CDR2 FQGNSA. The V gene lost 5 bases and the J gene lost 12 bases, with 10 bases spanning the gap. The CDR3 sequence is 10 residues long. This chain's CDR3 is CASSHPPTFF. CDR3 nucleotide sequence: TGTGCCAGCAGCCACCCCCCAACTTTCTTT.

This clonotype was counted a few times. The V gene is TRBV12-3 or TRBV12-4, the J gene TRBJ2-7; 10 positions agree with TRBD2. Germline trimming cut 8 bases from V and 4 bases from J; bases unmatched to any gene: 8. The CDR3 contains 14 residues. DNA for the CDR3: TGTGCCAGCCGAGCTAGCGGGAGTTTTTACGAGCAGTACTTC. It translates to CASRASGSFYEQYF.

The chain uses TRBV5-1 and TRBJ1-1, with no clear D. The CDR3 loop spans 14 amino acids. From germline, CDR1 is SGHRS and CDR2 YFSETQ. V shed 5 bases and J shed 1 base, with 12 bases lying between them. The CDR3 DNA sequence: TGCGCCAGCAGACCGAACGCAGAGAACACTGAAGCTTTCTTT. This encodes CASRPNAENTEAFF.

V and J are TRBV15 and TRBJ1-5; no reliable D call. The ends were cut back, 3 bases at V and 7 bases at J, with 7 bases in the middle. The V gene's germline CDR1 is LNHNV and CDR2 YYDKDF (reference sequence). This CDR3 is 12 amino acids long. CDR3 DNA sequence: TGTGCCACCAGCAGGACGCAACAGCCCCAGCATTTT. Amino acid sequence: CATSRTQQPQHF. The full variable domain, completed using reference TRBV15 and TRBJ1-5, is DAMVIQNPRYQVTQFGKPVTLSCSQTLNHNVMYWYQQKSSQAPKLLFHYYDKDFNNEADTPDNFQSRRPNTSFCFLDIRSPGLGDTAMYLCATSRTQQPQHFGDGTRLSIL.

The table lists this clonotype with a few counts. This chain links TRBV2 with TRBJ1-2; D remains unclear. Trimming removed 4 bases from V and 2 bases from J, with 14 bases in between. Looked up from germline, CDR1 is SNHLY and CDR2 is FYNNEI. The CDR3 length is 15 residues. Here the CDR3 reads CASSAEQRSNYGYTF. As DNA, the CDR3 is TGTGCCAGCAGTGCCGAGCAGAGAAGCAACTATGGCTACACCTTC.

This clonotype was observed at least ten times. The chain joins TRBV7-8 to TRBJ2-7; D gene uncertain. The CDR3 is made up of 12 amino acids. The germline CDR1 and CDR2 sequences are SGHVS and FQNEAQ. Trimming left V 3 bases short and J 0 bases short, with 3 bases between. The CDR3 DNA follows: TGTGCCAGCAGCTTGTACTCCTACGAGCAGTACTTC. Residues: CASSLYSYEQYF.

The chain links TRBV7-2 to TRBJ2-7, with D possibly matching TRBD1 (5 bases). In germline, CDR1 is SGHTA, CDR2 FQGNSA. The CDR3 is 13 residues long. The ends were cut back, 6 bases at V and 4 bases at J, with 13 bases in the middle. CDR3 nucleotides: TGTGCCAGCAGTTCGTTGCAGGGATACGAGCAGTACTTC. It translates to CASSSLQGYEQYF.

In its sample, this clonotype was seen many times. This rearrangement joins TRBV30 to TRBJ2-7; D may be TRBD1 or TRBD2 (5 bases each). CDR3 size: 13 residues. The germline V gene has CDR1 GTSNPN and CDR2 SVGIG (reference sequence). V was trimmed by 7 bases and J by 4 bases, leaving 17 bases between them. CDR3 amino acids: CALMRDDSYEQYF. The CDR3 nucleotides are TGTGCCTTGATGAGGGACGACTCATACGAGCAGTACTTC. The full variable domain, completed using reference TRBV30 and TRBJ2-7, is SQTIHQWPATLVQPVGSPLSLECTVEGTSNPNLYWYRQAAGRGLQLLFYSVGIGQISSEVPQNLSASRPQDRQFILSSKKLLLSDSGFYLCALMRDDSYEQYFGPGTRLTVT.

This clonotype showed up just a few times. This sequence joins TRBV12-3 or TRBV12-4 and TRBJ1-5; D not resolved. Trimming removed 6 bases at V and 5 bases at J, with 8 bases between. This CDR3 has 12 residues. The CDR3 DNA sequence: TGTGCCAGCAGCGCCCTTGATCAGCCCCAGCATTTT. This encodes CASSALDQPQHF.

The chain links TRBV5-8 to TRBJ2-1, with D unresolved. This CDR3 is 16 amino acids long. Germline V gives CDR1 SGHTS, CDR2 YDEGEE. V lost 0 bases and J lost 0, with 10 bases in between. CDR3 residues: CASSLGMGFSYNEQFF. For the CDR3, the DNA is TGTGCCAGCAGCTTGGGGATGGGGTTCTCCTACAATGAGCAGTTCTTC.

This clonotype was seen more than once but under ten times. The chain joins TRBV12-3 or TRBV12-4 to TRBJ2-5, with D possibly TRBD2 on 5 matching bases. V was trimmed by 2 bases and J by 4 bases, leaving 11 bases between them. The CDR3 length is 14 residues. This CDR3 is CASSLRGARETQYF. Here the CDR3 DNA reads TGTGCCAGCAGTTTACGGGGAGCCCGAGAGACCCAGTACTTC.

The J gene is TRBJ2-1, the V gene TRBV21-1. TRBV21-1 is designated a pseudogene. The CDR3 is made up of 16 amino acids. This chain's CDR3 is CASSKGGGSSYNEQFF. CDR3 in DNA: TGTGCCAGCAGCAAAGGGGGTGGCAGCTCCTACAATGAGCAGTTCTTC.

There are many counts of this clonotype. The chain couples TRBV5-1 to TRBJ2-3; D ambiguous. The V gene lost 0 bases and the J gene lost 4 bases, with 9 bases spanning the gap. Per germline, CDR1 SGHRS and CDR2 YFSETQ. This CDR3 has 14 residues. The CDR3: CASSLAPGPDTQYF. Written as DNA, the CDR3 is TGCGCCAGCAGCTTGGCGCCGGGCCCAGATACGCAGTATTTT.

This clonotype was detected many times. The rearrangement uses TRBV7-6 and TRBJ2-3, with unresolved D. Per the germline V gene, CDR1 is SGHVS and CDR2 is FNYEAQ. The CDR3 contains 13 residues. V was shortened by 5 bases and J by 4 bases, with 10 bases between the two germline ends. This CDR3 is CASSLGVSDTQYF. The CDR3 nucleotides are TGTGCCAGCAGCCTTGGGGTGTCAGATACGCAGTATTTT.